Following are 13 T cell receptor beta chains from one sample sequenced in a study of CD8 T cells in ankylosing spondylitis. Study-level results: One TCR beta motif, made up of under ten highly homologous variants, appeared characteristic of ankylosing spondylitis blood.

TCRdb re-called the 5' RACE reads through MiXCR, storing one row per CDR3 protein. The sample holds hundreds of thousands of distinct CDR3 sequences, roughly an eighth seen once. These receptors are not linked to any known antigen. Material for sequencing was blood, either unsorted or a sorted T cell fraction (not recorded which). The receptors derive from a male donor with ankylosing spondylitis.

The chain employs TRBV15 and TRBJ2-3; D remains unclear. The CDR3 has 15 residues. The V end lost 0 bases, the J end lost 2 bases, and 9 bases lay between the germline ends. Per germline, CDR1 LNHNV and CDR2 YYDKDF (reference sequence). The CDR3 nucleotides are TGTGCCACCAGCAGAGATCCTACCTACACAGATACGCAGTATTTT. Its translation: CATSRDPTYTDTQYF.

The table lists this clonotype with a few counts. This chain connects TRBV5-1 to TRBJ1-5; D may be TRBD1 (6 bases). The ends were cut back, 0 bases at V and 5 bases at J, with 12 bases in the middle. CDR3 size: 15 residues. Germline-derived CDR1 and CDR2 are SGHRS and YFSETQ. The CDR3 nucleotides read TGCGCCAGCAGCTTGGCGGCAGGGGAACATCAGCCCCAGCATTTT. Its translation: CASSLAAGEHQPQHF.

This clonotype was counted only a few times. This chain joins TRBV5-1 and TRBJ2-3, with TRBD1 as a possible D gene (6 bases). The germline gives CDR1 SGHRS, CDR2 YFSETQ. V lost 9 bases, J lost 2 bases, and 16 bases lay in between. The length of the CDR3 is 14 residues. The DNA of the CDR3 is TGCGCCACCACATTACAGGGAAACACAGATACGCAGTATTTT. Translated, it gives CATTLQGNTDTQYF.

The rearrangement links TRBV9 to TRBJ2-1; perhaps TRBD2 as D (6 bases). The CDR3 is 13 amino acids. The ends were cut back, 5 bases at V and 4 bases at J, with 10 bases in the middle. Looked up from germline, CDR1 is SGDLS and CDR2 is YYNGEE. The CDR3 DNA reads as TGTGCCAGCAGAGTCGGGAGTTACAATGAGCAGTTCTTC. It specifies CASRVGSYNEQFF.

The rearrangement joins TRBV19 to TRBJ2-1, with 7 bases lining up with TRBD2. CDR3 length: 14 residues. Losses at the gene ends were 7 bases for V and 8 bases for J; bases not matched to a gene: 11. CDR1 and CDR2 from the germline V gene are LNHDA and SQIVND (reference sequence). CDR3 residues: CASKSRGGSDEQFF. The CDR3 DNA sequence: TGTGCCAGTAAATCCAGAGGCGGGAGCGATGAGCAGTTCTTC.

This clonotype was seen many times. The chain's CDR3 is CASSSAKSSTDTQYF. CDR3 sequence (DNA): TGTGCCAGCAGTTCCGCAAAGTCTAGCACAGATACGCAGTATTTT. The chain is built from TRBV12-3 or TRBV12-4 and TRBJ2-3; unclear D gene. The ends were cut back, 4 bases at V and 0 bases at J, with 11 bases in the middle. This CDR3 spans 15 amino acids.

V is TRBV5-1 and J is TRBJ1-4, with no clear D. CDR1 is SGHRS, CDR2 YFSETQ, per germline. Trimming pared 3 bases from V and 3 bases from J, leaving 9 bases between. The CDR3 runs 14 residues. The CDR3 spells CASSWTDPNEKLFF. CDR3 bases: TGCGCCAGCAGCTGGACGGATCCTAATGAAAAACTGTTTTTT.

This clonotype was detected many times. The chain employs TRBV20-1 and TRBJ2-1; maybe TRBD1 (5 bases). Germline V gene data show CDR1 as DFQATT and CDR2 as SNEGSKA (reference sequence). Trimming left V 1 base short and J 0 bases short, with 7 bases between. This CDR3 region has 14 residues. DNA for the CDR3: TGCAGTGCTAGAGGACAGAGCTCCTACAATGAGCAGTTCTTC. Protein product: CSARGQSSYNEQFF.

The chain has TRBV9 and TRBJ2-7; possibly TRBD2 for D (7 bases). The germline V and J ends were trimmed by 3 bases and 2 bases, with 18 bases remaining between them. Germline V CDR1 and CDR2: SGDLS, YYNGEE. This CDR3 has 16 residues. Here the CDR3 DNA reads TGTGCCAGCAGCGACCCCTCTGGGGGGGACACCTACGAGCAGTACTTC. It specifies CASSDPSGGDTYEQYF.

With respect to this clonotype: At one end, the junction sequence differs from germline, possibly due to a read error. This sequence joins TRBV7-9 and TRBJ2-4; D ambiguous. The V gene's germline CDR1 is SEHNR and CDR2 FQNEAQ (reference sequence). CDR3 size: 9 residues. CDR3 residues: CASSRTENF. CDR3 coding DNA: TGTGCCAGCAGCCGAACCGAGAACTTC.

This clonotype was seen repeatedly, ten times or more. The gene calls are TRBV4-1 and TRBJ1-5; no firm D call. V lost 4 bases and J 11 bases, leaving 21 bases between the germline ends. CDR3 size: 15 residues. CDR1 is MGHRA and CDR2 is YSYEKL in the germline V gene. CDR3 coding DNA: TGCGCCAGCAGCCCAAATGGGAACTCATGGGAGGCCCAGCATTTT. It specifies CASSPNGNSWEAQHF.

The chain employs TRBV7-8 and TRBJ1-5, with a tentative D call TRBD1 (5 bases). Germline V gene sequence: CDR1 SGHVS, CDR2 FQNEAQ. V lost 3 bases to trimming and J lost 5 bases, with 14 bases between them. This CDR3 has 15 residues. The CDR3 bases are TGTGCCAGCAGCTTGGGGGGGGTTAGGTATCAGCCCCAGCATTTT. Protein sequence: CASSLGGVRYQPQHF.

This rearrangement joins TRBV19 to TRBJ2-1; TRBD2 agrees at 9 bases. Per the germline V gene, CDR1 is LNHDA and CDR2 is SQIVND (reference sequence). This CDR3 comprises 15 residues. The ends lost 3 bases at V and 6 bases at J; junction bases unmatched: 6. In DNA, the CDR3 is TGTGCCAGTAGTATCGGAGCGGGAGGTGCCAATGAGCAGTTCTTC. It encodes CASSIGAGGANEQFF.